This TCR beta chain came from a study of cytomegalovirus exposure and HLA in healthy donors. With respect to this clone: The identical CDR3 is also encoded by other nucleotide sequences in the sample.

A multiplex PCR was run with 60 Vbeta primers and 13 Jbeta primers. Using immunoSEQ multiplex PCR, the repertoire was profiled, and TCRdb retains in-frame clones only, with some absent. The top ten hold 2% to 2.5% of the sample, which has 100,000 or so clones, roughly 70% seen once. Trimming shortened V by 2 bases and J by 0 bases, and 7 bases separated the two germline ends. Germline V gene lookup returns CDR1 MNHEY and CDR2 SMNVEV (reference sequence). This CDR3 is built from 14 residues. The sequence derives from a man aged 25 to 45 in good health and CMV-seronegative. Sequencing was performed on PBMCs. The rearrangement uses TRBV27 and TRBJ1-1, with D possibly matching TRBD1 (6 bases). The CDR3: CASSLGQMNTEAFF. Here the CDR3 DNA reads TGTGCCAGCAGTTTAGGACAGATGAACACTGAAGCTTTCTTT.